This T cell receptor (beta chain) is drawn from a study of T-cell memory formation after mild COVID-19. Study summary: There were largely donor-specific TCR clusters. Study-level results: While clones contracting from day 15 to 85 were balanced between CD4 and CD8, later expanders leaned CD4+. Whether day 37 second-wave clones are SARS-CoV-2-specific was not confirmed. There were some responding clones in pre-infection memory, which suggested that cross-reactive memory had joined.

About this clonotype itself: Its cognate antigen is unknown.

Per germline, CDR1 MNHEY and CDR2 SVGEGT. The CDR3 spans 17 residues. V was shortened by 6 bases and J by 1 base, with 19 bases between the two germline ends. TCRdb processed the 5' RACE reads anew with MiXCR; each CDR3 protein has one entry. The table lists 250,000 to 350,000 distinct CDR3 sequences, approximately 19% of them singletons. The sequence came from a man aged 18-30 years who had mild COVID-19 (a few samples of this study predate the infection). Cell type and time point are not known. The chain has TRBV6-2 or TRBV6-3 and TRBJ1-5, with no clear D. The material sequenced was PBMCs or a T cell subset sorted from them (not recorded which). CDR3 amino acids: CASRPIDWEGSNQPQHF. The CDR3 coding sequence is TGTGCCAGCAGGCCCATTGATTGGGAAGGAAGCAATCAGCCCCAGCATTTT.